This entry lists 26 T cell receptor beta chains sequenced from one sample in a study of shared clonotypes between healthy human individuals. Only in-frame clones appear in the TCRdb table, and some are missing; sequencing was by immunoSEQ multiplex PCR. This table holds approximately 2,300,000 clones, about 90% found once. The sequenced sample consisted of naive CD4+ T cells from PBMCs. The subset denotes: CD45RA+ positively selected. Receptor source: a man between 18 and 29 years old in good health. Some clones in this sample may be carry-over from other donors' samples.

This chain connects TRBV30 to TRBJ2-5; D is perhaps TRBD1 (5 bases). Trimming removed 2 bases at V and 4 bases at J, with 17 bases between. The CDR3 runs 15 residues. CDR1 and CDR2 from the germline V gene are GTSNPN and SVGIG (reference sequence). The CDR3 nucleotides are TGTGCCTGGAGTCGGGCAGGTCTCCAGGGAGAGACCCAGTACTTC. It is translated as CAWSRAGLQGETQYF.

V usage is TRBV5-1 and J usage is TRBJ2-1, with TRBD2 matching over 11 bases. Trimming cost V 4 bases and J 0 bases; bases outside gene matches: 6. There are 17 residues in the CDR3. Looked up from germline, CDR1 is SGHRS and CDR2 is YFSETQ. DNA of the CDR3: TGCGCCAGCAGCGCTATAGCGGGAGGGAGCTCCTACAATGAGCAGTTCTTC. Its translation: CASSAIAGGSSYNEQFF.

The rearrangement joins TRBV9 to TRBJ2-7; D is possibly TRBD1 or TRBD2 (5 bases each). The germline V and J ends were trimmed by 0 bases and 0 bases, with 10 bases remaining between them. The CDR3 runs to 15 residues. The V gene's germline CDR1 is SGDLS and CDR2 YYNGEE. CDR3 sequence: CASSVGAGASYEQYF. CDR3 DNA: TGTGCCAGCAGCGTAGGGGCCGGGGCCTCCTACGAGCAGTACTTC.

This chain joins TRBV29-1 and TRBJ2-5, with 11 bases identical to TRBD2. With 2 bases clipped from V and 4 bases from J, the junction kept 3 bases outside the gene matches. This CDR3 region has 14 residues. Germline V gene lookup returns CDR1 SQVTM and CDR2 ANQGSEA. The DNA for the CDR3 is TGCAGCGTTGAACCCGGGACTAGCGGAGAGACCCAGTACTTC. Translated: CSVEPGTSGETQYF. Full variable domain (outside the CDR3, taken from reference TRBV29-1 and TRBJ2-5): SAVISQKPSRDICQRGTSLTIQCQVDSQVTMMFWYRQQPGQSLTLIATANQGSEATYESGFVIDKFPISRPNLTFSTLTVSNMSPEDSSIYLCSVEPGTSGETQYFGPGTRLLVL.

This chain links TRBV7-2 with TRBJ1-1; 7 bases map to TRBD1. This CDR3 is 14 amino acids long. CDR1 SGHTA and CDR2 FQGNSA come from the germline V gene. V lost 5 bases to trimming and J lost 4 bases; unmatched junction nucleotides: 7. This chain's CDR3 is CASSQRQGSTEAFF. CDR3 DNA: TGTGCCAGCAGCCAAAGACAGGGTAGCACTGAAGCTTTCTTT.

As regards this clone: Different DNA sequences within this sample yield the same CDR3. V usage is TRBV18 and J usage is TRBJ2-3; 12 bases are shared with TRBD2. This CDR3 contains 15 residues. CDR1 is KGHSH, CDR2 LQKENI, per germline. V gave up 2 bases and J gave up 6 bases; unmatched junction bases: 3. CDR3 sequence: CASSPRLAGADTQYF. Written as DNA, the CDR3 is TGTGCCAGCTCACCAAGACTAGCGGGAGCCGATACGCAGTATTTT.

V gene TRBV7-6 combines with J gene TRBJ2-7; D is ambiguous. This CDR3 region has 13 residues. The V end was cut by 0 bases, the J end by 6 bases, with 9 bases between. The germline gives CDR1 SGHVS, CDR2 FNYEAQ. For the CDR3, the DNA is TGTGCCAGCAGCTTAGCGCAAAGGAGCGAGCAGTACTTC. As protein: CASSLAQRSEQYF.

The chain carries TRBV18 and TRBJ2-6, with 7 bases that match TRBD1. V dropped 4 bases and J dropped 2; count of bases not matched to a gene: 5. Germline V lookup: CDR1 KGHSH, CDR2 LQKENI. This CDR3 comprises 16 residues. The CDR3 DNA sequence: TGTGCCAGCTCACAATCAGGGGGTGCTGGGGCCAACGTCCTGACTTTC. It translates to CASSQSGGAGANVLTF.

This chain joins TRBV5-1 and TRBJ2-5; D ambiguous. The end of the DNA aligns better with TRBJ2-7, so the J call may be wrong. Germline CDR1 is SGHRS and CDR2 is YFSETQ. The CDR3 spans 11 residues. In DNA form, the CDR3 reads TGCGCCAGCAGCTTAAACTACGAGCAGTACTTC. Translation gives CASSLNYEQYF.

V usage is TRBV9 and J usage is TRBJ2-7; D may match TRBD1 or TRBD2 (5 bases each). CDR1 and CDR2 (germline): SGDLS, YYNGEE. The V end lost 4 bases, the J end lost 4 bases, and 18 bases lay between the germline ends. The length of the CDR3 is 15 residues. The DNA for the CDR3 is TGTGCCAGCAGCCCCACCGGGACGGCCAAATACGAGCAGTACTTC. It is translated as CASSPTGTAKYEQYF.

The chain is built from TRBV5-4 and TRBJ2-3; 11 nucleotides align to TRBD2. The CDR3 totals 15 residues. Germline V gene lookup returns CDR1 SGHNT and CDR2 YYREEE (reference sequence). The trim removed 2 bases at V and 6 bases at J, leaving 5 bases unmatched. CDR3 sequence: CASSLLAGARDTQYF. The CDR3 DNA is TGTGCCAGCAGCTTACTAGCGGGAGCGAGGGATACGCAGTATTTT.

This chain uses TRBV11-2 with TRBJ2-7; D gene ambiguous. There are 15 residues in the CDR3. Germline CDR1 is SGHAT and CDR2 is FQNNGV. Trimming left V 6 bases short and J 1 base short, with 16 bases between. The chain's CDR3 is CASRWNRIVSYEQYF. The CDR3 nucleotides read TGTGCCAGCAGGTGGAATCGGATAGTGTCCTACGAGCAGTACTTC.

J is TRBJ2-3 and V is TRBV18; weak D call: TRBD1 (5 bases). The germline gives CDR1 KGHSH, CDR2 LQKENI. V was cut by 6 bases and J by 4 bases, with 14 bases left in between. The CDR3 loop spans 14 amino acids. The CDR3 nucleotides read TGTGCCAGCTCTACCGGCCAGGGCGCAGATACGCAGTATTTT. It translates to CASSTGQGADTQYF.

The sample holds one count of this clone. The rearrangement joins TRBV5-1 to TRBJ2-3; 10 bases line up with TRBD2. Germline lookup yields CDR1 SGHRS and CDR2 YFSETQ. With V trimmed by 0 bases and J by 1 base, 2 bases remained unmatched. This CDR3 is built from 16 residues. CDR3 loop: CASSLGAGGRTDTQYF. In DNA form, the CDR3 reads TGCGCCAGCAGCTTGGGAGCGGGAGGGCGCACAGATACGCAGTATTTT.

The CDR3 here is CSVAGLHSYEQYF. CDR3 coding DNA: TGCAGCGTTGCGGGACTACATTCCTACGAGCAGTACTTC. V usage is TRBV29-1 and J usage is TRBJ2-5; TRBD2 agrees at 7 bases. The J call may be in error: the DNA end matches TRBJ2-7 better. Germline V gene lookup returns CDR1 SQVTM and CDR2 ANQGSEA. This CDR3 region has 13 residues.

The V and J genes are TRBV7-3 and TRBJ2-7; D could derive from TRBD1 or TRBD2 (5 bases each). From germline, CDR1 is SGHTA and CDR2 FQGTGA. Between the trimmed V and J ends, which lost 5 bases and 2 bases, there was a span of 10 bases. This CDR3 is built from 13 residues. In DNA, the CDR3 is TGTGCCAGCAGCCCCGGGGCCACCTACGAGCAGTACTTC. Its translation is CASSPGATYEQYF. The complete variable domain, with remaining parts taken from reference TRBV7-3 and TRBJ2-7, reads GAGVSQTPSNKVTEKGKYVELRCDPISGHTALYWYRQSLGQGPEFLIYFQGTGAADDSGLPNDRFFAVRPEGSVSTLKIQRTERGDSAVYLCASSPGATYEQYFGPGTRLTVT.

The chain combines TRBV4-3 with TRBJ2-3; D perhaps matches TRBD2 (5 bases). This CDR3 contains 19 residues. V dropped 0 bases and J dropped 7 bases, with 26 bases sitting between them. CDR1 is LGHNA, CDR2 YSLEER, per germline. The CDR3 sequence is CASSQEPSRTAGDWNTQYF. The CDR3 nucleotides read TGCGCCAGCAGCCAAGAACCCTCCCGGACTGCGGGCGATTGGAATACGCAGTATTTT.

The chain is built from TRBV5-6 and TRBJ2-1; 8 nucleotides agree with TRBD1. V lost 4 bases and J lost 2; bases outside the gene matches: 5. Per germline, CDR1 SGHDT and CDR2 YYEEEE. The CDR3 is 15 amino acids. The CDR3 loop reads CASSPGQGAYNEQFF. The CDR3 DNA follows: TGTGCCAGCAGCCCTGGACAGGGCGCCTACAATGAGCAGTTCTTC.

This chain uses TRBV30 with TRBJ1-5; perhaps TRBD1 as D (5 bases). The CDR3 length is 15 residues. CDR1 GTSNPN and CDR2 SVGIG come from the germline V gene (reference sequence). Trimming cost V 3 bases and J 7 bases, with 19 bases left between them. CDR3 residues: CAWSPGTHPGQPQHF. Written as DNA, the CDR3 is TGTGCCTGGAGCCCCGGGACTCACCCCGGGCAGCCCCAGCATTTT.

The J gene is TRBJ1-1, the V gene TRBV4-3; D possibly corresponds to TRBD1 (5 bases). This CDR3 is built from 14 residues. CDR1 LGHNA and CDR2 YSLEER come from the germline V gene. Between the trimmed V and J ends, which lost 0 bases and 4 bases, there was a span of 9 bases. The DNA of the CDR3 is TGCGCCAGCAGCCAAGAAGCAGGGTTCACTGAAGCTTTCTTT. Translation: CASSQEAGFTEAFF.

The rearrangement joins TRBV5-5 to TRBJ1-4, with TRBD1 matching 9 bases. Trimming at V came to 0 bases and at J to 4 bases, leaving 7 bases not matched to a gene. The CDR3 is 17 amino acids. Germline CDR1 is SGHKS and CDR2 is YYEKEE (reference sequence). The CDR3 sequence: CASSLATGGTFNEKLFF. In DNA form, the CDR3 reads TGTGCCAGCAGCTTGGCGACAGGGGGGACCTTTAATGAAAAACTGTTTTTT.

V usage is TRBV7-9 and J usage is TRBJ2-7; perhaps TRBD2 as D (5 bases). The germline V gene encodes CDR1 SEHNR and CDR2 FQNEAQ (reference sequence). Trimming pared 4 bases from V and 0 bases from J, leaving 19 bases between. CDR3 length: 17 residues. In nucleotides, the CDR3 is TGTGCCAGCAGCTCCTCTGATGGTCCGGGAAGCTCCTACGAGCAGTACTTC. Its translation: CASSSSDGPGSSYEQYF.

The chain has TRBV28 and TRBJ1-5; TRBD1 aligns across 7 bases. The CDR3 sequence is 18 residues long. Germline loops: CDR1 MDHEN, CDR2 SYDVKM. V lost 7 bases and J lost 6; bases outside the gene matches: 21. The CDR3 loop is CASTLLRTGALLVQPQHF. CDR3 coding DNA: TGTGCCAGCACCCTTCTTAGGACAGGTGCCCTTTTGGTTCAGCCCCAGCATTTT.

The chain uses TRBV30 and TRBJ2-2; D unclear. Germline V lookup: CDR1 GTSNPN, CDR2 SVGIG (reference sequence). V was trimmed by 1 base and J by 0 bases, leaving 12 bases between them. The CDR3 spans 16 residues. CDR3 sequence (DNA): TGTGCCTGGAGTGCCCGTGAAAGGGCGAACACCGGGGAGCTGTTTTTT. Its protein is CAWSARERANTGELFF.

CDR3 loop: CASSQGQGGSTDTQYF. The CDR3 coding sequence is TGCGCCAGCAGTCAAGGACAGGGCGGGAGCACAGATACGCAGTATTTT. V is TRBV23-1 and J is TRBJ2-3, with 8 bases aligning to TRBD1. TRBV23-1 is an open reading frame, and its role is uncertain. The CDR3 loop spans 16 amino acids. V was pared by 2 bases and J by 0 bases, with 4 bases of the junction left unmatched.

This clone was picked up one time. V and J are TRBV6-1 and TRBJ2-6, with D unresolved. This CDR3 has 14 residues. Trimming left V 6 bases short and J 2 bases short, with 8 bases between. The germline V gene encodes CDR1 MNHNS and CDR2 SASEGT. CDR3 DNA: TGTGCCAGCAGCACTTCGGCTGGGGCCAACGTCCTGACTTTC. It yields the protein CASSTSAGANVLTF.